This entry concerns a single TCR beta chain. Its antigen is unidentified. This sample was taken from a study of T cell responses to AZD1222 COVID-19 vaccine. Across the whole study: Analyses pooled second doses at about 4 or about 12 weeks. Findings of the study overall: The sample set comprised mostly white British donors with more females, and clonal diversity was possibly underestimated. The span of vaccine-associated CD4 TCRs extended across spike, with dominance at 160-218 and 743-854. Of spike-specific TCRs, nearly half reportedly target regions left unmutated in variants.

The protocol was immunoSEQ multiplex PCR, while the TCRdb copy is restricted to in-frame clones and leaves out a portion. The sample lists approximately 150,000 clones, 90% to 95% occurring once. This specimen consisted of peripheral blood, obtained on day 0 of AZD1222 vaccination. The clonotype comes from an adult in good health.

The CDR3 region is CASSIDRTETQYF. CDR3 bases: TGTGCCAGTAGTATAGATCGAACGGAGACCCAGTACTTC. This sequence joins TRBV19 and TRBJ2-5; no firm D call. The CDR3 runs to 13 residues. V gave up 0 bases and J gave up 5 bases, with 7 bases separating them. CDR1 and CDR2 from the germline V gene are LNHDA and SQIVND (reference sequence).